This T cell receptor (beta chain) was found in a study of control samples from healthy donors and cancer patients. Assay used: immunoSEQ multiplex PCR; TCRdb lists only in-frame clones, some missing. In the table there are 80,000 to 100,000 clones, approximately 92% of which are singletons. Germline CDR1 and CDR2: KGHSH and LQKENI. Trimming at V came to 0 bases and at J to 7 bases, leaving 4 bases not matched to a gene. The CDR3 has 16 residues. The specimen was blood. J is TRBJ2-1 and V is TRBV18; TRBD2 matches 12 bases. This clonotype originated in a human donor in good health. The donor label of this sample is uncertain. As DNA, the CDR3 is TGTGCCAGCTCACCACCGGGGCTAGCGGGGGGGAATGAGCAGTTCTTC. Translation gives CASSPPGLAGGNEQFF.